This T cell receptor beta chain originates from a study of graft-versus-host responses after intestinal transplantation. Study at large: Once they had received anti-thymocyte globulin induction, all recipients took tacrolimus and steroids for approximately 3 years. General study findings and limits: Recipient bone marrow held GvH clones, some seen earlier in ileum or blood. Those patients showing graft-donor T cell macrochimerism displayed high graft-versus-host to host-versus-graft clonal ratios in allografts. Early HvG declines after transplant were associated with peak circulating GvH clone levels.

Measured with immunoSEQ multiplex PCR; TCRdb has only the in-frame clones, and not every one. Here the sample spans about 100,000 clones, over 75% being singletons. As regards this clone: Its antigen is not identified.

Between the trimmed V and J ends, which lost 2 bases and 4 bases, there was a span of 9 bases. CDR1 is SNHLY and CDR2 is FYNNEI in the germline V gene. CDR3 size: 14 residues. The chain recombines TRBV2 with TRBJ1-5; no firm D call. Sequencing was performed on unstimulated CD4+ T cells sorted from spleen or lymph node cells, taken before transplant. This TCR was recovered from a human donor who was the organ donor for an intestinal transplant. The CDR3 DNA follows: TGTGCCAGCAGTGAAAGGGAAGGGAATCAGCCCCAGCATTTT. Translated: CASSEREGNQPQHF.